The TCR beta chain described here comes from a study of cytomegalovirus exposure and HLA in healthy donors. Study overall: A later analysis reported the same platform for the 90 to 150 validation repertoires and the roughly 700 first-cohort repertoires. Overall study findings and caveats: Listed as cytomegalovirus-associated were 150 or so TCR beta chains. According to a later analysis, TCR clusters from the first cohort tended to co-occur in the 100 to 150 validation repertoires.

Only in-frame clones appear in the TCRdb table, and some are missing; sequencing was by immunoSEQ multiplex PCR. The sample holds about 150,000 clones, 85% to 90% seen once. As to this clone: Its antigen remains unidentified.

The CDR3 is 14 amino acids. CDR1 ENHRY and CDR2 SYGVKD come from the germline V gene. The trim removed 10 bases at V and 2 bases at J, leaving 9 bases unmatched. This clonotype was obtained from a woman under 30 in good health and CMV-seropositive. The chain uses TRBV10-3 and TRBJ2-3, with 7 bases fitting TRBD1. Material for sequencing was PBMCs. CDR3 in DNA: TGTGCCACACAGGGCGACAGGGCCACAGATACGCAGTATTTT. It yields the protein CATQGDRATDTQYF.